Below, 8 T cell receptor beta chains from the same sample are listed, as sequenced in a study of shared clonotypes between healthy human individuals. The table came from immunoSEQ multiplex PCR; TCRdb's copy has only in-frame clones and leaves some out. The data contain about 980,000 clones, approximately 80% of them singletons. The specimen sequenced was memory CD4+ T cells sorted from blood. The sample's subset: CD45RA-negative fraction. All receptors derive from a man aged 18 to 29 in good health.

With regard to this clone: Other nucleotide sequences in the sample specify the same CDR3. The chain links TRBV2 to TRBJ1-5; TRBD1 matches 7 bases. Per germline, CDR1 SNHLY and CDR2 FYNNEI. Trimming removed 4 bases from V and 0 bases from J; junction bases left unmatched: 3. The CDR3 runs 15 residues. This CDR3 is CASSGQGFSNQPQHF. In nucleotides, the CDR3 is TGTGCCAGCAGTGGACAGGGTTTTAGCAATCAGCCCCAGCATTTT.

The V gene is TRBV5-6, the J gene TRBJ1-1, with D uncertain. This CDR3 is 13 amino acids long. Per the germline V gene, CDR1 is SGHDT and CDR2 is YYEEEE. The ends were cut back, 4 bases at V and 1 base at J, with 8 bases in the middle. This chain's CDR3 is CASSLIGNTEAFF. CDR3 DNA: TGTGCCAGCAGCCTCATCGGGAACACTGAAGCTTTCTTT. Together with reference TRBV5-6 and TRBJ1-1, the CDR3 gives the full variable domain: DAGVTQSPTHLIKTRGQQVTLRCSPKSGHDTVSWYQQALGQGPQFIFQYYEEEERQRGNFPDRFSGHQFPNYSSELNVNALLLGDSALYLCASSLIGNTEAFFGQGTRLTVV.

In the case of this clone: Other DNA sequences of this sample code for an identical CDR3. This rearrangement joins TRBV10-3 to TRBJ2-7; unclear D gene. The CDR3 is made up of 12 amino acids. Between the trimmed V and J ends, which lost 3 bases and 2 bases, there was a span of 5 bases. In germline, CDR1 is ENHRY, CDR2 SYGVKD. The CDR3 sequence: CAISEGTYEQYF. The CDR3 region has the DNA TGTGCCATCAGTGAAGGGACCTACGAGCAGTACTTC.

This rearrangement joins TRBV6-1 to TRBJ1-5; D is perhaps TRBD1 (5 bases). This CDR3 contains 15 residues. Between the trimmed V and J ends, which lost 7 bases and 2 bases, there was a span of 15 bases. Germline V gene data show CDR1 as MNHNS and CDR2 as SASEGT. The CDR3 loop is CASTQGASGNQPQHF. The CDR3 DNA is TGTGCCAGCACTCAGGGAGCATCTGGCAATCAGCCCCAGCATTTT.

This clone was seen more than once but under ten times. DNA of the CDR3: TGTGCCAGCAGCTTGGACAGGAGATCGTGGGCCGCTTTCTTT. This sequence encodes CASSLDRRSWAAFF. The V call is TRBV5-6, the J call TRBJ1-1; tentative D call: TRBD1 (5 bases). CDR3 size: 14 residues. Trimming stripped 0 bases from V and 11 bases from J, with 17 bases between. Germline-derived CDR1 and CDR2 are SGHDT and YYEEEE.

The chain couples TRBV19 to TRBJ1-6; D is possibly TRBD1 (5 bases). In germline, CDR1 is LNHDA, CDR2 SQIVND (reference sequence). The CDR3 is 14 amino acids. V lost 4 bases, J lost 4 bases, and 8 bases lay in between. Here the CDR3 reads CASSTAGYNSPLHF. The CDR3, as DNA: TGTGCCAGTAGTACCGCAGGGTATAATTCACCCCTCCACTTT.

This chain connects TRBV28 to TRBJ1-1; possibly TRBD1 for D (5 bases). The germline V and J ends were trimmed by 7 bases and 2 bases, with 14 bases remaining between them. The CDR3 spans 14 residues. Looked up from germline, CDR1 is MDHEN and CDR2 is SYDVKM. CDR3 sequence: CASTRGGGNTEAFF. The CDR3 DNA follows: TGTGCCAGCACGCGGGGGGGTGGAAACACTGAAGCTTTCTTT.

This clone was recorded a few times. The DNA for the CDR3 is TGCAGCGTTGACTGGCGGGAGGTGGGGGAGCAGTTCTTC. It yields the protein CSVDWREVGEQFF. The chain uses TRBV29-1 and TRBJ2-1; 8 bases match TRBD2. The CDR3 loop spans 13 amino acids. Germline V lookup: CDR1 SQVTM, CDR2 ANQGSEA. The V and J ends lost 3 bases and 10 bases, in that order; junction bases with no gene match: 8.